The clone carrying this T cell receptor beta chain was detected many times. The data were taken from a study of patients and donors after allogeneic stem cell transplantation. TCRdb redid the calling of the RT-PCR reads with MiXCR, one entry per CDR3 protein. Of more than 75,000 distinct CDR3 sequences in the sample, roughly 4.9% are singletons; the top ten hold 2% to 3%. With V trimmed by 4 bases and J by 0 bases, 7 bases remained unmatched. This CDR3 is built from 16 residues. Germline V CDR1 and CDR2: SGHRS, YFSETQ. The chain recombines TRBV5-1 with TRBJ1-1; 9 positions match TRBD1. The clonotype was recovered from a human donor who was either an allogeneic HSCT recipient or a stem cell or donor lymphocyte infusion donor (not recorded which). It is not recorded whose cells these are; they may come from a transplant donor. The source material was blood, either unsorted or a sorted T cell fraction (not recorded which). The CDR3: CASSPGQGMLNTEAFF. The CDR3, as DNA: TGCGCCAGCAGCCCCGGACAGGGGATGTTGAACACTGAAGCTTTCTTT. Using reference TRBV5-1 and TRBJ1-1 for the parts outside the CDR3, the full variable domain is KAGVTQTPRYLIKTRGQQVTLSCSPISGHRSVSWYQQTPGQGLQFLFEYFSETQRNKGNFPGRFSGRQFSNSRSEMNVSTLELGDSALYLCASSPGQGMLNTEAFFGQGTRLTVV.